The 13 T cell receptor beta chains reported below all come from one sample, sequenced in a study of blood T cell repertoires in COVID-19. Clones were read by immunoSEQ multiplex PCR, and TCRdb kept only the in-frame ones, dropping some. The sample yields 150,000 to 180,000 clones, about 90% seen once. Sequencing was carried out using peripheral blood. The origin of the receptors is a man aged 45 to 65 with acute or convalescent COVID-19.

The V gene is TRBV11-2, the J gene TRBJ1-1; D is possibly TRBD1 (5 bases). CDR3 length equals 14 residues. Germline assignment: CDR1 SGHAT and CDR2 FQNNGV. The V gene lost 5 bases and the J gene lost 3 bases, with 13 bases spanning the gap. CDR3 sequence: CASSLLTGYTEAFF. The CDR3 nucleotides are TGTGCCAGCAGCCTTCTTACAGGTTACACTGAAGCTTTCTTT.

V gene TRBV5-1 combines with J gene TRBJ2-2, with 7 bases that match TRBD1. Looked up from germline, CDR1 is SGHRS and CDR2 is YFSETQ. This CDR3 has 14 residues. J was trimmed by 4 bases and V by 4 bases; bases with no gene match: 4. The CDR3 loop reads CASSRDSSTGELFF. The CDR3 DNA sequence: TGCGCCAGCAGCCGGGACAGTAGCACCGGGGAGCTGTTTTTT.

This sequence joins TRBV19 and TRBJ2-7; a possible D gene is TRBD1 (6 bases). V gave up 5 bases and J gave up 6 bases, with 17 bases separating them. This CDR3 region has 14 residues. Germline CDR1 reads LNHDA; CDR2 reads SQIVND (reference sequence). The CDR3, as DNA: TGTGCCAGTAGTCGGACAGTTTCCCGTGTCGAGCAGTACTTC. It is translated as CASSRTVSRVEQYF. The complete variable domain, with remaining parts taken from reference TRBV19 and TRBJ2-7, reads DGGITQSPKYLFRKEGQNVTLSCEQNLNHDAMYWYRQDPGQGLRLIYYSQIVNDFQKGDIAEGYSVSREKKESFPLTVTSAQKNPTAFYLCASSRTVSRVEQYFGPGTRLTVT.

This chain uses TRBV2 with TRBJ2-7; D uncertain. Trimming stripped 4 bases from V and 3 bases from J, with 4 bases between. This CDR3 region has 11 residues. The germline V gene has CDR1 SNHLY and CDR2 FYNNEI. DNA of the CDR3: TGTGCCAGCAGTGCTAACTACGAGCAGTACTTC. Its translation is CASSANYEQYF.

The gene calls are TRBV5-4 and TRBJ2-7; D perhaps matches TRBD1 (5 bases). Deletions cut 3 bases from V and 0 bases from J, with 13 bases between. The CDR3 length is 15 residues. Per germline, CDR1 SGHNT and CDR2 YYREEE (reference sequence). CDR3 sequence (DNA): TGTGCCAGCAGCTGGGGTGGGCAGGGCTCCTACGAGCAGTACTTC. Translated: CASSWGGQGSYEQYF.

The chain's CDR3 is CASRIQGIGGNTIYF. CDR3 nucleotide sequence: TGTGCCAGCCGTATTCAGGGTATAGGTGGAAACACCATATATTTT. This chain uses TRBV28 with TRBJ1-3; D is possibly TRBD1 (5 bases). With 8 bases removed from V and 3 bases from J, the gap between germline ends came to 17 bases. CDR1 is MDHEN, CDR2 SYDVKM, per germline. There are 15 residues in the CDR3. The full variable domain, with the rest looked up from reference TRBV28 and TRBJ1-3, is DVKVTQSSRYLVKRTGEKVFLECVQDMDHENMFWYRQDPGLGLRLIYFSYDVKMKEKGDIPEGYSVSREKKERFSLILESASTNQTSMYLCASRIQGIGGNTIYFGEGSWLTVV.

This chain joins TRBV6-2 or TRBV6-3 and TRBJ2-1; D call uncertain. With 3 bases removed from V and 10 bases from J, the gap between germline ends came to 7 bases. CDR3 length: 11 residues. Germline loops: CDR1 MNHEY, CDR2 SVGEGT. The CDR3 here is CASSYSREQFF. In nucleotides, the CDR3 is TGTGCCAGCAGTTATTCGAGGGAGCAGTTCTTC.

CDR3 in amino acids: CASSVGQGASRPQHF. Here the CDR3 DNA reads TGTGCCAGTAGTGTCGGACAGGGGGCGTCCCGGCCCCAGCATTTT. This chain joins TRBV19 and TRBJ1-5, with 11 bases aligning to TRBD1. The V gene's germline CDR1 is LNHDA and CDR2 SQIVND (reference sequence). This CDR3 is built from 15 residues. V lost 5 bases and J lost 9; bases outside the gene matches: 9.

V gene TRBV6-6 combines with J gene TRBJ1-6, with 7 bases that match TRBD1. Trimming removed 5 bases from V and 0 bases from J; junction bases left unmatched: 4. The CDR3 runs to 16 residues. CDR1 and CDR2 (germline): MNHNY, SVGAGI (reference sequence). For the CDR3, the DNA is TGTGCCAGCAGTCGAAACAGGGGCTCCTATAATTCACCCCTCCACTTT. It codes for CASSRNRGSYNSPLHF.

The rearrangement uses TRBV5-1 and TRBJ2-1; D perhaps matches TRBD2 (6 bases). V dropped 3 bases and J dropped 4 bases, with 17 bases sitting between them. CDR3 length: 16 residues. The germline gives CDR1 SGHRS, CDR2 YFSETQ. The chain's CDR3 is CASSYPTGVSYNEQFF. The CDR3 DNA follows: TGCGCCAGCAGCTATCCGACGGGAGTGTCTTACAATGAGCAGTTCTTC.

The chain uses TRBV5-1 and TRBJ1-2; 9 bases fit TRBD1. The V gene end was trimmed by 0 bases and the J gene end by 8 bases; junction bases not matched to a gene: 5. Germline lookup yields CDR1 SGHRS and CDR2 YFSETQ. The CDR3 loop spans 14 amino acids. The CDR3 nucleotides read TGCGCCAGCAGCTTGGGGGGACAGGGTGACGGCTACACCTTC. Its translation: CASSLGGQGDGYTF.

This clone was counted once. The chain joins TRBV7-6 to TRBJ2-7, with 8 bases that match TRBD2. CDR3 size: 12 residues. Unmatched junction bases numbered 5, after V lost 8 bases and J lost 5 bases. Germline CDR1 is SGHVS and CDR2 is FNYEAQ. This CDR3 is CASAGGGNEQYF. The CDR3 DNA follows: TGTGCCAGCGCCGGGGGGGGAAACGAGCAGTACTTC.

As DNA, the CDR3 is TGTGCCTGGACCCCCACAGGGAGGGGGAGACGGAACACTGAAGCTTTCTTT. This gives the protein CAWTPTGRGRRNTEAFF. This chain joins TRBV30 and TRBJ1-1; TRBD1 might be the D (6 bases). Trimming removed 4 bases from V and 1 base from J, with 22 bases in between. CDR3 size: 17 residues. Germline CDR1 reads GTSNPN; CDR2 reads SVGIG (reference sequence).